A selection of T cell receptor beta chains follows, all from one sample in a study of T cells after posttransplantation cyclophosphamide. Here immunoSEQ multiplex PCR was the method, and the copy in TCRdb shows in-frame clones only, minus some. Sampling found under 25,000 clones, none seen once. The sequenced sample consisted of PBMCs. These receptor sequences come from a woman aged 55-70 years in good health, CMV-negative, and a related stem cell transplant donor. Each CDR3 is given with its conserved first and last residue. Each record gives: CDR3 length, V gene, clone size, CDR3 protein. Part of the rows lack a size; the others show once, few, many or a class for expanded clones.

cdr3_length: 18
v_call: TRBV9
clone_size: many
cdr3_aa: CASSVRPDRGGISTEAFF

cdr3_length: 15
v_call: TRBV19
clone_size: many
cdr3_aa: CASTSGQGASTEAFF

cdr3_length: 10
v_call: TRBV7-2
clone_size: .
cdr3_aa: CASSGEAQYF

cdr3_length: 14
v_call: TRBV6-5
clone_size: many
cdr3_aa: CASSPQTSGETQYF

cdr3_length: 14
v_call: TRBV6-1
clone_size: many
cdr3_aa: CASRETGLNTEAFF

cdr3_length: 16
v_call: TRBV2
clone_size: many
cdr3_aa: CASRVLTGGASQPQHF

cdr3_length: 14
v_call: TRBV29-1
clone_size: many
cdr3_aa: CSVGRQGAGDTQYF

cdr3_length: 15
v_call: TRBV27
clone_size: few
cdr3_aa: CASSLSQGAGEKLFF

cdr3_length: 15
v_call: TRBV10-3
clone_size: many
cdr3_aa: CAISGGLAGATGQYF

cdr3_length: 16
v_call: TRBV6-4
clone_size: many
cdr3_aa: CASSAAPGGSRNEQFF

cdr3_length: 14
v_call: TRBV4-1
clone_size: many
cdr3_aa: CASSQDRGRAEQYF

cdr3_length: 18
v_call: TRBV7-2
clone_size: many
cdr3_aa: CASSLDPQGASNTGELFF

cdr3_length: 16
v_call: TRBV7-9
clone_size: many
cdr3_aa: CASSPGSGVGMTEAFF

cdr3_length: 16
v_call: TRBV7-3
clone_size: many
cdr3_aa: CASSLTGASGLDTQYF

cdr3_length: 12
v_call: TRBV4-1
clone_size: many
cdr3_aa: CASSPGGNTIYF

cdr3_length: 15
v_call: TRBV9
clone_size: few
cdr3_aa: CASSVGTQNTGELFF

cdr3_length: 12
v_call: TRBV29-1
clone_size: many
cdr3_aa: CSVEVAWDTQYF

cdr3_length: 15
v_call: TRBV7-9
clone_size: many
cdr3_aa: CASSLDPRVTGELFF

cdr3_length: 15
v_call: TRBV4-2
clone_size: many
cdr3_aa: CASSQERRAAYEQYF

cdr3_length: 13
v_call: TRBV18
clone_size: many
cdr3_aa: CASSPGEYYGYTF

cdr3_length: 15
v_call: TRBV25-1
clone_size: .
cdr3_aa: CASSASRANTGELFF

cdr3_length: 15
v_call: TRBV18
clone_size: few
cdr3_aa: CASSGDIRGGSPLHF

cdr3_length: 13
v_call: TRBV5-4
clone_size: many
cdr3_aa: CASSGGQGETQYF

cdr3_length: 14
v_call: TRBV6-6
clone_size: few
cdr3_aa: CASSYRLRNTEAFF

cdr3_length: 15
v_call: TRBV2
clone_size: few
cdr3_aa: CASSEVRGPQETQYF

cdr3_length: 13
v_call: TRBV19
clone_size: many
cdr3_aa: CASRTQGFQPQHF

cdr3_length: 14
v_call: TRBV12-2
clone_size: many
cdr3_aa: CASCHPYREETQYF

cdr3_length: 13
v_call: TRBV6-4
clone_size: many
cdr3_aa: CASSERGTDTQYF

cdr3_length: 11
v_call: TRBV29-1
clone_size: many
cdr3_aa: CSVEDSEKLFF

cdr3_length: 13
v_call: TRBV7-2
clone_size: many
cdr3_aa: CASSFGVTDTQYF

cdr3_length: 15
v_call: TRBV7-7
clone_size: many
cdr3_aa: CASSLESNGQGQLFF

cdr3_length: 15
v_call: TRBV5-1
clone_size: many
cdr3_aa: CASSLVRREGIEQFF

cdr3_length: 16
v_call: TRBV27
clone_size: many
cdr3_aa: CASLGTSGQDYNEQFF

cdr3_length: 16
v_call: TRBV2
clone_size: few
cdr3_aa: CASSVDRPGRTGELFF

cdr3_length: 18
v_call: TRBV5-6
clone_size: .
cdr3_aa: CASSLLGTAGGAKNIQYF

cdr3_length: 14
v_call: TRBV4-3
clone_size: many
cdr3_aa: CASSPGTGVSPLHF

cdr3_length: 16
v_call: TRBV19
clone_size: many
cdr3_aa: CASSHRGLTTNQPQHF

cdr3_length: 14
v_call: TRBV23-1
clone_size: many
cdr3_aa: CASRLRDYNYEQYF

cdr3_length: 16
v_call: TRBV28
clone_size: many
cdr3_aa: CASSTPVSAGVEKLFF

cdr3_length: 15
v_call: TRBV11-2
clone_size: many
cdr3_aa: CASSLDNRDPYGYTF

cdr3_length: 15
v_call: TRBV4-2
clone_size: .
cdr3_aa: CASSQGQGMGYGYTF

cdr3_length: 14
v_call: TRBV5-4
clone_size: many
cdr3_aa: CASRLTGRTGELFF

cdr3_length: 18
v_call: TRBV27
clone_size: many
cdr3_aa: CASSYGGGPTGQNYGYTF

cdr3_length: 15
v_call: TRBV2
clone_size: many
cdr3_aa: CASSGGLTVPGELFF

cdr3_length: 15
v_call: TRBV4-1
clone_size: many
cdr3_aa: CASSWSDGGLYGYTF

cdr3_length: 15
v_call: TRBV5-1
clone_size: many
cdr3_aa: CASSLGTGGNEKLFF

cdr3_length: 15
v_call: TRBV11-3
clone_size: many
cdr3_aa: CASSLGLGGTNEQFF

cdr3_length: 15
v_call: TRBV28
clone_size: .
cdr3_aa: CASLIGMGLGGELFF

cdr3_length: 18
v_call: TRBV19
clone_size: many
cdr3_aa: CASSFVRSGYANTGELFF

cdr3_length: 12
v_call: TRBV30
clone_size: many
cdr3_aa: CACNGLAYEQYF

cdr3_length: 15
v_call: TRBV9
clone_size: many
cdr3_aa: CASSVGIAGNYEQYF

cdr3_length: 16
v_call: TRBV19
clone_size: many
cdr3_aa: CASSLSGARPQETQYF